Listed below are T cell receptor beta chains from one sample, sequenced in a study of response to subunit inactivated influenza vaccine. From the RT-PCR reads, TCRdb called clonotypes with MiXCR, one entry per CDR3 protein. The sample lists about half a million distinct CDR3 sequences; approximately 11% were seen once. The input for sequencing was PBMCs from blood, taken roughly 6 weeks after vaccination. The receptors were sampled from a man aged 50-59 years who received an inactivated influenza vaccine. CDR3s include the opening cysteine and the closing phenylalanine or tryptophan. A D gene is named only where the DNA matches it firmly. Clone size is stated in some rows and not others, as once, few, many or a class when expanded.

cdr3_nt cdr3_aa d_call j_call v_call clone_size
TGTGCCACCAGGAGCAGAAGAGGACAGGACCAGAATCAGCCCCAGCATTTT CATRSRRGQDQNQPQHF TRBD1 TRBJ1-5 TRBV24-1 -
TGCGCCAGCAGTCCGGGAGCCGGGACAGGGGTTTCATCCTACGAGCAGTACTTC CASSPGAGTGVSSYEQYF TRBD1 TRBJ2-7 TRBV10-2 -
TGTGCCAGCAGCATAAGACGAGACAATGAGCAGTTCTTC CASSIRRDNEQFF - TRBJ2-1 TRBV7-3 few
TGTGCCAGCAGCCTAAGACAGGAAACCTACAATGAGCAGTTCTTC CASSLRQETYNEQFF - TRBJ2-1 TRBV6-1 -
TGTGCCAGCTCACCGGCCTTAGAAGCATGGGGCACAGATACGCAGTATTTT CASSPALEAWGTDTQYF - TRBJ2-3 TRBV18 few
TGCAGCGTTGAGGAGATCCGGGGTCAGCCCCAGCATTTT CSVEEIRGQPQHF - TRBJ1-5 TRBV29-1 -
TGTGCCTGCAGCCTTATTAGGGGCTACACCTTC CACSLIRGYTF - TRBJ1-2 TRBV12-3/TRBV12-4 once
TGCGCCAGCAGCCAAGGCCTAGGGGCAGGGAACACCGGGGAGCTGTTTTTT CASSQGLGAGNTGELFF - TRBJ2-2 TRBV4-3 many
TGTGCCACCAGCAGGGTGGGTAGCGGACCCCAAGAGACCCAGTACTTC CATSRVGSGPQETQYF - TRBJ2-5 TRBV15 -
TGCGCCAGCAGCCAGGTCCTAGCGGGGGGATCCTTATACAATGAGCAGTTCTTC CASSQVLAGGSLYNEQFF TRBD2 TRBJ2-1 TRBV4-3 many
TGTGCCAGCAGCATACAGGGATTGAATGAAAAACTGTTTTTT CASSIQGLNEKLFF - TRBJ1-4 TRBV12-3/TRBV12-4 -
TGTGCCAGCAGAATTATAGGCCGGACCCCGAAGTACTTC CASRIIGRTPKYF - TRBJ2-4 TRBV11-2 few
TGTGCCACAGGGGACAGCGCCTCAGATACGCAGTATTTT CATGDSASDTQYF TRBD1 TRBJ2-3 TRBV24-1 few
TGCGCCAGCAGCCAAAGGACAGGATACTACGAGCAGTACTTC CASSQRTGYYEQYF TRBD1 TRBJ2-7 TRBV4-1 many
TGTGCCAGTAGTATTTTTGGACAGGGTAGCAATCAGCCCCAGCATTTT CASSIFGQGSNQPQHF TRBD1 TRBJ1-5 TRBV19 few
TGCGCCAGCAGCTTGGCCCCACCGACTAGCGGGGGTCAAGAGACCCAGTACTTC CASSLAPPTSGGQETQYF TRBD2 TRBJ2-5 TRBV5-1 -
TGCAGTGCTATTAAAGGCGGGGCAGGGACCTACAATGAGCAGTTCTTC CSAIKGGAGTYNEQFF - TRBJ2-1 TRBV20-1 -
TGCGCCAGCAGCCAAATGCGGGGGGATCAGCCCCAGCATTTT CASSQMRGDQPQHF - TRBJ1-5 TRBV4-3 few
TGTGCCAGCAGCTTAGATGGGGGTCTCACCGGGGAGCTGTTTTTT CASSLDGGLTGELFF - TRBJ2-2 TRBV7-2 few
TGTGCCAGCAGCTCCCTACAGGGGGTATCCTACGAGCAGTACTTC CASSSLQGVSYEQYF TRBD1 TRBJ2-7 TRBV11-2 -
TGTGCCATCACGGGGACAGGGTTCTACGAGCAGTACTTC CAITGTGFYEQYF TRBD1 TRBJ2-7 TRBV10-3 few
TGCGCCAGCAGACCCTTCGACATATCTCCGCGTCTGGCCTTT CASRPFDISPRLAF - TRBJ1-1 TRBV5-1 -